This T cell receptor beta chain was profiled in a study of neoadjuvant anti-PD-1 for oral cavity cancer. Study information: Patients without progression got a fourth dose around day 43.

Findings of the study overall: Non-responders to neoadjuvant nivolumab had significantly more clonal PBMC T cells than responders.

The sample holds a few counts of this clone. Its target is not known. The sample's time point: after neoadjuvant nivolumab, at surgical resection. Patients had newly diagnosed, untreated stage II-IVA oral cavity squamous cell carcinoma. Analysis of PBMCs was direct, with no culture step. Here immunoSEQ multiplex PCR was the method, and the copy in TCRdb shows in-frame clones only, minus some. This table has some 70,000 clones, roughly 84% appearing once. The CDR3 sequence is 14 residues long. Trimming left V 6 bases short and J 2 bases short, with 10 bases between. Looked up from germline, CDR1 is MNHEY and CDR2 is SVGAGI.

This chain connects TRBV6-5 to TRBJ2-2; D not certain. This TCR was sampled from a person between 35 and 79 years old with oral cavity squamous cell carcinoma. Material: PBMCs, obtained after nivolumab (anti-PD-1) treatment. CDR3 sequence reads: CASSSSYNTGELFF. CDR3 nucleotide sequence: TGTGCCAGCAGCTCCAGCTACAACACCGGGGAGCTGTTTTTT.